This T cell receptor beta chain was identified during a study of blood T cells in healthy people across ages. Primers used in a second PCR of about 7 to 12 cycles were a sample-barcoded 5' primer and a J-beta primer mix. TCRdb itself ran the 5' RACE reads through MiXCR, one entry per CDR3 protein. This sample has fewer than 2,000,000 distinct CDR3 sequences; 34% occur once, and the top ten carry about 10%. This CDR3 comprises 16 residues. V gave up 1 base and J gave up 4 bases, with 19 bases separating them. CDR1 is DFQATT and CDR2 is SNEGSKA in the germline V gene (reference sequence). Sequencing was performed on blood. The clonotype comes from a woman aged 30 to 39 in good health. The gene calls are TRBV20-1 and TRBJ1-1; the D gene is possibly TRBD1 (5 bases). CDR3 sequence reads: CSARASGVSVGTEAFF. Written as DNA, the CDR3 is TGCAGTGCTAGAGCCTCGGGGGTATCCGTCGGCACTGAAGCTTTCTTT.